These 30 T cell receptor beta chains originate from one sample sequenced in a study of PD-1 blockade in classical Hodgkin lymphoma. Time point specified: cycle 4 day 1 (C4D1), after five to seven weeks of nivolumab. All the patients suffered relapse after autologous stem cell transplantation, and brentuximab vedotin exposure differed. Profiling relied on immunoSEQ multiplex PCR, and the TCRdb table lists in-frame clones only, not all of them. In the table there are 35,000 to 50,000 clones, roughly 70% of which are singletons. The material was peripheral blood mononuclear cells (PBMCs), obtained before the fourth cycle of nivolumab. These receptors came from a human donor with classical Hodgkin lymphoma.

The V and J genes are TRBV6-6 and TRBJ2-7; 12 bases map to TRBD2. The CDR3 consists of 15 residues. Per the germline V gene, CDR1 is MNHNY and CDR2 is SVGAGI (reference sequence). Trimming cost V 0 bases and J 5 bases; bases outside gene matches: 2. The chain's CDR3 is CASSYSTSGRDEQYF. The CDR3 nucleotides read TGTGCCAGCAGTTACTCGACTAGCGGGAGAGACGAGCAGTACTTC.

The chain joins TRBV19 to TRBJ1-2; tentatively, D is TRBD1 (5 bases). Trimming left V 0 bases short and J 8 bases short, with 10 bases between. From germline, CDR1 is LNHDA and CDR2 SQIVND (reference sequence). The CDR3 is 13 amino acids. The CDR3 is CASSIEEGQGYTF. The DNA of the CDR3 is TGTGCCAGTAGTATAGAAGAGGGGCAAGGCTACACCTTC.

By frequency in the sample, this clone is medium-sized. The chain couples TRBV6-5 to TRBJ1-2; no clear D gene. The CDR3 has 13 amino acids. Germline V gives CDR1 MNHEY, CDR2 SVGAGI. The ends were cut back, 2 bases at V and 5 bases at J, with 9 bases in the middle. DNA for the CDR3: TGTGCCAGCAGTTACACGGACGGATATGGCTACACCTTC. Its translation: CASSYTDGYGYTF.

The chain is built from TRBV19 and TRBJ1-2; perhaps TRBD1 as D (5 bases). This CDR3 is 16 amino acids long. CDR1 and CDR2 (germline): LNHDA, SQIVND (reference sequence). The V end lost 7 bases, the J end lost 0 bases, and 18 bases lay between the germline ends. The CDR3 here is CASTPSGGRTNYGYTF. In DNA, the CDR3 is TGTGCCAGTACCCCCTCGGGGGGACGGACTAACTATGGCTACACCTTC. Based on the CDR3 plus reference TRBV19 and TRBJ1-2, the full variable domain is DGGITQSPKYLFRKEGQNVTLSCEQNLNHDAMYWYRQDPGQGLRLIYYSQIVNDFQKGDIAEGYSVSREKKESFPLTVTSAQKNPTAFYLCASTPSGGRTNYGYTFGSGTRLTVV.

J is TRBJ2-2 and V is TRBV30; D is undetermined. V was pared by 2 bases and J by 0 bases, with 10 bases between. The CDR3 runs to 15 residues. From germline, CDR1 is GTSNPN and CDR2 SVGIG (reference sequence). CDR3 region: CAWSPFLPNTGELFF. CDR3 DNA: TGTGCCTGGAGTCCCTTCTTACCGAACACCGGGGAGCTGTTTTTT.

The V call is TRBV18, the J call TRBJ2-7; the D gene is possibly TRBD1 (6 bases). Germline V CDR1 and CDR2: KGHSH, LQKENI. V lost 2 bases to trimming and J lost 1 base, with 9 bases between them. This CDR3 comprises 14 residues. CDR3 sequence reads: CASSPRTDSYEQYF. The CDR3 DNA reads TGTGCCAGCTCACCAAGGACAGATTCCTACGAGCAGTACTTC. Full variable domain (rest looked up from reference TRBV18 and TRBJ2-7): NAGVMQNPRHLVRRRGQEARLRCSPMKGHSHVYWYRQLPEEGLKFMVYLQKENIIDESGMPKERFSAEFPKEGPSILRIQQVVRGDSAAYFCASSPRTDSYEQYFGPGTRLTVT.

CDR3 DNA: TGTGCCAGCAGTTTTCGGAGGGGGCTAAACACCGGGGAGCTGTTTTTT. Its protein product is CASSFRRGLNTGELFF. The chain employs TRBV28 and TRBJ2-2, with D tentatively TRBD1 (7 bases). This CDR3 is 16 amino acids long. Between the trimmed V and J ends, which lost 3 bases and 2 bases, there was a span of 13 bases. In germline, CDR1 is MDHEN, CDR2 SYDVKM.

The chain uses TRBV30 and TRBJ2-3, with D unresolved. Trimming shortened V by 0 bases and J by 0 bases, and 4 bases separated the two germline ends. This CDR3 comprises 13 residues. Germline V gene lookup returns CDR1 GTSNPN and CDR2 SVGIG (reference sequence). The CDR3 coding sequence is TGTGCCTGGAGTGTACAGAGCACAGATACGCAGTATTTT. This gives the protein CAWSVQSTDTQYF.

V usage is TRBV6-5 and J usage is TRBJ1-3; a possible D gene is TRBD1 (6 bases). The CDR3 is 14 amino acids. Deletions cut 6 bases from V and 2 bases from J, with 11 bases between. From germline, CDR1 is MNHEY and CDR2 SVGAGI. This chain's CDR3 is CASSQGKTGNTIYF. The CDR3 DNA sequence: TGTGCCAGCAGCCAGGGGAAGACTGGAAACACCATATATTTT.

This clone came up many times. V is TRBV5-8 and J is TRBJ1-2; D gene ambiguous. V lost 0 bases and J lost 7, with 7 bases in between. The CDR3 spans 12 residues. CDR1 SGHTS and CDR2 YDEGEE come from the germline V gene. This CDR3 is CASSLGVRGYTF. The CDR3 region has the DNA TGTGCCAGCAGCTTGGGGGTTCGTGGCTACACCTTC.

V is TRBV29-1 and J is TRBJ2-1; weak D call: TRBD1 (5 bases). Germline CDR1 is SQVTM and CDR2 is ANQGSEA. Trimming pared 5 bases from V and 0 bases from J, leaving 11 bases between. This CDR3 has 14 residues. The DNA of the CDR3 is TGCAGCGTTATAAGGGGCCTCTCCTACAATGAGCAGTTCTTC. This codes for CSVIRGLSYNEQFF.

This clone was picked up one time. The V gene is TRBV25-1, the J gene TRBJ2-2; no clear D gene. In germline, CDR1 is MGHDK, CDR2 SYGVNS. Trimming cost V 2 bases and J 3 bases, with 7 bases left between them. This CDR3 is built from 14 residues. The CDR3 nucleotides are TGTGCCAGCAGTGAACAGTTGGACACCGGGGAGCTGTTTTTT. Its translation: CASSEQLDTGELFF.

The rearrangement links TRBV10-3 to TRBJ2-2; no clear D. Trimming removed 11 bases at V and 1 base at J, with 17 bases between. Germline CDR1 reads ENHRY; CDR2 reads SYGVKD. The CDR3 covers 15 residues. In nucleotides, the CDR3 is TGTGCCGCCTCTTCCACGGAGAGGAACACCGGGGAGCTGTTTTTT. Translated: CAASSTERNTGELFF.

This chain links TRBV5-1 with TRBJ2-3; 10 bases fit TRBD1. V shed 0 bases and J 2 bases; nucleotides not matched to a gene: 3. Germline lookup yields CDR1 SGHRS and CDR2 YFSETQ. The CDR3 spans 16 residues. As DNA, the CDR3 is TGCGCCAGCAGCTTGGTGGGACAGGGGCTCACAGATACGCAGTATTTT. Its protein product is CASSLVGQGLTDTQYF.

The V call is TRBV7-2, the J call TRBJ2-4; possibly TRBD2 for D (5 bases). V was cut by 5 bases and J by 0 bases, with 17 bases left in between. CDR1 and CDR2 (germline): SGHTA, FQGNSA. The CDR3 has 17 residues. CDR3 DNA: TGTGCCAGCAGCCCTCGCGGAGGCCCCCTAGCCAAAAACATTCAGTACTTC. It encodes CASSPRGGPLAKNIQYF.

The rearrangement links TRBV5-5 to TRBJ1-6; 8 bases match TRBD1. Germline V gives CDR1 SGHKS, CDR2 YYEKEE (reference sequence). Trimming cost V 3 bases and J 8 bases; bases outside gene matches: 7. The CDR3 loop spans 15 amino acids. The CDR3 reads CASSSRTGQDSPLHF. The CDR3 DNA is TGTGCCAGCAGCTCCCGGACAGGGCAAGATTCACCCCTCCACTTT.

This rearrangement joins TRBV28 to TRBJ2-2, with TRBD1 identical over 10 bases. The CDR3 runs 16 residues. Trimming cost V 3 bases and J 4 bases; bases outside gene matches: 5. Germline V gives CDR1 MDHEN, CDR2 SYDVKM. This CDR3 is CASSFGDRGFTGELFF. CDR3 in DNA: TGTGCCAGCAGTTTTGGGGACAGGGGTTTCACCGGGGAGCTGTTTTTT. The variable domain in full, completed from reference TRBV28 and TRBJ2-2, reads DVKVTQSSRYLVKRTGEKVFLECVQDMDHENMFWYRQDPGLGLRLIYFSYDVKMKEKGDIPEGYSVSREKKERFSLILESASTNQTSMYLCASSFGDRGFTGELFFGEGSRLTVL.

J is TRBJ2-7 and V is TRBV6-5; D gene uncertain. V lost 2 bases, J lost 1 base, and 12 bases lay in between. This CDR3 has 15 amino acids. Germline CDR1 is MNHEY and CDR2 is SVGAGI. CDR3 amino acids: CASSYEQSVSYEQYF. CDR3 nucleotide sequence: TGTGCCAGCAGTTACGAACAGTCAGTTTCCTACGAGCAGTACTTC.

This chain uses TRBV27 with TRBJ2-7, with D perhaps TRBD2 (6 bases). The CDR3 runs to 16 residues. With 3 bases removed from V and 1 base from J, the gap between germline ends came to 16 bases. CDR1 MNHEY and CDR2 SMNVEV come from the germline V gene (reference sequence). CDR3 sequence (DNA): TGTGCCAGCAGTTTCAGGTCGGGACTGGTATCCTACGAGCAGTACTTC. Its protein is CASSFRSGLVSYEQYF.

The rearrangement joins TRBV10-3 to TRBJ2-1; 8 bases line up with TRBD2. CDR3 size: 13 residues. Germline CDR1 and CDR2: ENHRY and SYGVKD. Trimming took 11 bases from V and 3 from J; bases not matched to a gene: 6. The CDR3, as DNA: TGTGCCTTTAGCGGGGATCTCTACAATGAGCAGTTCTTC. Amino acids: CAFSGDLYNEQFF.

The rearrangement joins TRBV2 to TRBJ1-1, with D uncertain. Trimming left V 1 base short and J 1 base short, with 7 bases between. This CDR3 region has 14 residues. Germline-derived CDR1 and CDR2 are SNHLY and FYNNEI. CDR3: CASSEELRNTEAFF. The CDR3 DNA reads as TGTGCCAGCAGTGAAGAGCTACGGAACACTGAAGCTTTCTTT.

V usage is TRBV5-1 and J usage is TRBJ2-7; 12 nucleotides match TRBD2. The CDR3 is 18 amino acids. The J segment lost 0 bases and the V segment lost 0 bases, leaving 7 bases of the junction unmatched. Germline assignment: CDR1 SGHRS and CDR2 YFSETQ. As DNA, the CDR3 is TGCGCCAGCAGCTTGGTGCTAGCGGGAGGGCCCTCCTCCTACGAGCAGTACTTC. Translating it yields CASSLVLAGGPSSYEQYF. The full variable domain, in which reference TRBV5-1 and TRBJ2-7 provide the parts outside the CDR3, is KAGVTQTPRYLIKTRGQQVTLSCSPISGHRSVSWYQQTPGQGLQFLFEYFSETQRNKGNFPGRFSGRQFSNSRSEMNVSTLELGDSALYLCASSLVLAGGPSSYEQYFGPGTRLTVT.

This clone has only one observation. The chain recombines TRBV7-2 with TRBJ2-5; unclear D gene. This CDR3 contains 12 residues. Trimming stripped 1 base from V and 0 bases from J, with 0 bases between. CDR1 is SGHTA, CDR2 FQGNSA, per germline. The CDR3 region has the DNA TGTGCCAGCAGCTTAGACCAAGAGACCCAGTACTTC. Protein sequence: CASSLDQETQYF.

A few counts support this clone. The genes are TRBV10-3 and TRBJ2-1, with 10 bases that match TRBD1. Germline CDR1 and CDR2: ENHRY and SYGVKD. V shed 8 bases, J shed 5 bases, and the junction held 3 bases outside the gene matches. The CDR3 loop spans 13 amino acids. This chain's CDR3 is CAIGTGEDNEQFF. CDR3 DNA: TGTGCCATCGGGACAGGGGAGGACAATGAGCAGTTCTTC.

This clone has a handful of counts. This sequence joins TRBV19 and TRBJ2-7; 9 bases map to TRBD2. CDR1 is LNHDA, CDR2 SQIVND, per germline (reference sequence). The CDR3 sequence is 16 residues long. V was pared by 2 bases and J by 2 bases, with 7 bases of the junction left unmatched. The DNA for the CDR3 is TGTGCCAGTAGTATAACGAGGACTAGCGTCACCTACGAGCAGTACTTC. It translates to CASSITRTSVTYEQYF.

This chain joins TRBV4-1 and TRBJ2-3; 11 positions match TRBD2. Germline V gives CDR1 MGHRA, CDR2 YSYEKL. The CDR3 is 17 amino acids. V dropped 4 bases and J dropped 3; count of bases not matched to a gene: 9. The CDR3 region is CASSRVKASGGTDTQYF. The CDR3 DNA is TGCGCCAGCAGCCGCGTGAAGGCTAGCGGGGGGACAGATACGCAGTATTTT.

Written as DNA, the CDR3 is TGCGCCAGCAGCTTAGACACCCTGGGAAACACTGAAGCTTTCTTT. The encoded protein is CASSLDTLGNTEAFF. V is TRBV5-1 and J is TRBJ1-1; D gene unclear. V shed 2 bases and J shed 2 bases, with 13 bases lying between them. This CDR3 comprises 15 residues. Germline CDR1 and CDR2: SGHRS and YFSETQ.

The chain couples TRBV7-9 to TRBJ2-7, with 10 bases that match TRBD1. The V segment lost 5 bases and the J segment 1 base; nucleotides outside the gene matches: 5. Germline V gives CDR1 SEHNR, CDR2 FQNEAQ (reference sequence). The CDR3 consists of 15 residues. CDR3 protein: CASSARDRGSYEQYF. The CDR3 DNA is TGTGCCAGCAGCGCCCGGGACAGGGGATCCTACGAGCAGTACTTC.

The chain is built from TRBV9 and TRBJ1-2, with D perhaps TRBD1 (5 bases). The CDR3 has 16 amino acids. Germline V gives CDR1 SGDLS, CDR2 YYNGEE. Trimming took off 4 bases at V and 8 bases at J, with 24 bases between the two ends. CDR3 region: CASSYGSNGAEGGYTF. DNA of the CDR3: TGTGCCAGCAGCTACGGAAGTAACGGGGCCGAGGGAGGCTACACCTTC.

This clone was seen only a few times. This sequence joins TRBV19 and TRBJ2-3; the match to TRBD2 covers 9 bases. Germline trimming cut 7 bases from V and 8 bases from J; bases unmatched to any gene: 7. The CDR3 is made up of 13 amino acids. Germline V gene data show CDR1 as LNHDA and CDR2 as SQIVND (reference sequence). This CDR3 reads CASTIAGEVTQYF. DNA for the CDR3: TGTGCCAGTACGATAGCGGGAGAGGTTACGCAGTATTTT.